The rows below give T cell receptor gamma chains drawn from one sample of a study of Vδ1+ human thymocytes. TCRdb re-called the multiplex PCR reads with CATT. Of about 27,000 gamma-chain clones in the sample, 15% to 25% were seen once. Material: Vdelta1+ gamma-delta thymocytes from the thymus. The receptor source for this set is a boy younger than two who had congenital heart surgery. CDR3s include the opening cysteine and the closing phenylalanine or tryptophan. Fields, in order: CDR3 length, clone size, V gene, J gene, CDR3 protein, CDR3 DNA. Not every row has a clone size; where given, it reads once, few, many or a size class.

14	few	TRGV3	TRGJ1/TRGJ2	CATWDRRRYYKKLF	TGTGCCACCTGGGACAGGCGGAGATATTATAAGAAACTCTTT
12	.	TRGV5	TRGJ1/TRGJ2	CALAYIRGKKLF	TGTGCCCTCGCATATATCAGGGGTAAGAAACTCTTT
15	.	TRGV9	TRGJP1	CALWEVGSTGWFKIF	TGTGCCTTGTGGGAGGTCGGATCCACTGGTTGGTTCAAGATATTT
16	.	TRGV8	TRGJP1	CATWDSRVTTGWFKIF	TGTGCCACCTGGGATAGCAGAGTTACCACTGGTTGGTTCAAGATATTT
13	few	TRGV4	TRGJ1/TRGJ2	CATWATSRYKKLF	TGTGCCACCTGGGCCACCAGCCGGTATAAGAAACTCTTT
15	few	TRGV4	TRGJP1	CATWDTATTGWFKIF	TGTGCCACCTGGGATACGGCGACCACTGGTTGGTTCAAGATATTT
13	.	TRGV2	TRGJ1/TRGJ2	CATWDQRYYKKLF	TGTGCCACCTGGGACCAGAGATATTATAAGAAACTCTTT
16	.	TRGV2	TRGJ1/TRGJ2	CATWDGLTHGWYKKLF	TGTGCCACCTGGGACGGGCTAACTCACGGGTGGTATAAGAAACTCTTT
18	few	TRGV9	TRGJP	CALWEVRHRELGKKIKVF	TGTGCCTTGTGGGAGGTGCGTCATCGGGAGTTGGGCAAAAAAATCAAGGTATTT
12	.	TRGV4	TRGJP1	CATWDPEWFKIF	TGTGCCACCTGGGACCCGGAATGGTTCAAGATATTT